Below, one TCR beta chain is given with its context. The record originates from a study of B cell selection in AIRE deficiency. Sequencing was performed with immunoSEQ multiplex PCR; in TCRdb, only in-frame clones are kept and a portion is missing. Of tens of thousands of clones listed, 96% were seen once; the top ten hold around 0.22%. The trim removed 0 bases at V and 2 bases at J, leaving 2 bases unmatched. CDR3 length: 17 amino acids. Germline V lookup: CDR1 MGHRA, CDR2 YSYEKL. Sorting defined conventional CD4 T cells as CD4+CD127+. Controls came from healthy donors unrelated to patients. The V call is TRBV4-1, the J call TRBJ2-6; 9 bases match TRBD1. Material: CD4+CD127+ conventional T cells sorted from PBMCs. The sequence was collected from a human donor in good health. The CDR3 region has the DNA TGCGCCAGCAGCCAAGAACAGGGGGCAGCTGGGGCCAACGTCCTGACTTTC. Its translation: CASSQEQGAAGANVLTF.